A selection of T cell receptor beta chains follows, all from one sample in a study of response to subunit inactivated influenza vaccine. TCRdb reprocessed the RT-PCR reads with MiXCR, giving one entry per CDR3 protein. The data show 400,000 to 550,000 distinct CDR3 sequences, 25% seen once. Sequenced here: CD4+ T cells sorted from PBMCs, sampled about 5 days after vaccination. The receptor source for this set is a man aged 50 or older who received an inactivated influenza vaccine. Each CDR3 is given with its conserved first and last residue. The D gene is left open where the match is weak. The size entry is marked missing in some rows and otherwise reads once, few, many or a size class.

d_call	v_call	j_call	clone_size	cdr3_aa	cdr3_nt
TRBD1	TRBV7-9	TRBJ2-5	.	CASSLRDSQETQYF	TGTGCCAGCAGCTTAAGGGACAGCCAAGAGACCCAGTACTTC
.	TRBV12-3/TRBV12-4	TRBJ1-1	.	CASGRGVVGEAFF	TGTGCCAGCGGTCGAGGGGTTGTTGGGGAAGCTTTCTTT
.	TRBV20-1	TRBJ2-1	.	CSPVGLLNEQFF	TGCAGCCCGGTGGGGCTACTCAATGAGCAGTTCTTC
.	TRBV6-1	TRBJ2-1	few	CASSSTIRGNNEQFF	TGTGCCAGCAGCTCTACCATCCGGGGAAACAATGAGCAGTTCTTC
.	TRBV7-9	TRBJ2-3	.	CASSFDIGTSTDTQYF	TGTGCCAGCAGCTTCGATATTGGGACTAGCACAGATACGCAGTATTTT
TRBD2	TRBV11-1	TRBJ2-7	.	CASSLGLAGQSSYEQYF	TGTGCCAGCAGCTTAGGACTAGCGGGGCAGAGCTCCTACGAGCAGTACTTC
TRBD2	TRBV5-4	TRBJ2-1	.	CASSLRLAGGRWTYNEQFF	TGTGCCAGCAGCTTGCGACTAGCGGGGGGGCGCTGGACCTACAATGAGCAGTTCTTC
TRBD2	TRBV20-1	TRBJ2-1	few	CSASSGRTLAEQFF	TGCAGTGCTTCTAGCGGGAGGACCTTGGCTGAGCAGTTCTTC
.	TRBV6-5	TRBJ2-4	.	CASSYSAPWTRVGNIQYF	TGTGCCAGCAGTTACTCGGCCCCCTGGACACGGGTGGGAAACATTCAGTACTTC
.	TRBV20-1	TRBJ2-7	.	CSARFGRDLPYEQYF	TGCAGTGCTAGGTTCGGGCGTGACCTCCCCTACGAGCAGTACTTC
.	TRBV20-1	TRBJ2-5	.	CSGGGAETQYF	TGCAGTGGAGGGGGGGCAGAGACCCAGTACTTC
.	TRBV4-3	TRBJ2-5	.	CASSQHTEETQYF	TGCGCCAGCAGCCAACACACCGAAGAGACCCAGTACTTC
TRBD2	TRBV12-3/TRBV12-4	TRBJ2-7	.	CASSSRLAGGKIYEQYF	TGTGCCAGCAGTTCCAGACTAGCGGGAGGGAAGATTTACGAGCAGTACTTC
.	TRBV5-1	TRBJ2-7	.	CASSLDGQNYEQYF	TGCGCCAGCAGCTTGGACGGACAGAACTACGAGCAGTACTTC
TRBD1	TRBV19	TRBJ2-6	.	CASSPDRAGANVLTF	TGTGCCAGTAGTCCGGACAGGGCCGGGGCCAACGTCCTGACTTTC
.	TRBV13	TRBJ2-5	.	CATKRVGETQYF	TGTGCCACCAAAAGGGTTGGGGAGACCCAGTACTTC
TRBD1	TRBV5-1	TRBJ1-6	.	CASSLAGQGSPLHF	TGCGCCAGCAGCTTGGCCGGACAGGGGTCACCCCTCCACTTT
TRBD1	TRBV15	TRBJ2-3	.	CATSRDQSRTGATDTQYF	TGTGCCACCAGCAGAGATCAGTCCAGGACAGGGGCCACAGATACGCAGTATTTT
.	TRBV5-6	TRBJ2-3	.	CASSWGLPDSTDTQYF	TGTGCCAGCAGCTGGGGCTTGCCGGACAGCACAGATACGCAGTATTTT
.	TRBV24-1	TRBJ2-3	few	CATSEPGIGTDTQYF	TGTGCCACCAGTGAGCCAGGGATAGGCACAGATACGCAGTATTTT
.	TRBV5-8	TRBJ2-1	.	CASSGRGYKANEQFF	TGTGCCAGCAGTGGCCGGGGCTACAAAGCCAATGAGCAGTTCTTC
TRBD1	TRBV15	TRBJ2-1	few	CATSSDRGAYNEQFF	TGTGCCACCAGCAGCGACAGGGGCGCCTACAATGAGCAGTTCTTC